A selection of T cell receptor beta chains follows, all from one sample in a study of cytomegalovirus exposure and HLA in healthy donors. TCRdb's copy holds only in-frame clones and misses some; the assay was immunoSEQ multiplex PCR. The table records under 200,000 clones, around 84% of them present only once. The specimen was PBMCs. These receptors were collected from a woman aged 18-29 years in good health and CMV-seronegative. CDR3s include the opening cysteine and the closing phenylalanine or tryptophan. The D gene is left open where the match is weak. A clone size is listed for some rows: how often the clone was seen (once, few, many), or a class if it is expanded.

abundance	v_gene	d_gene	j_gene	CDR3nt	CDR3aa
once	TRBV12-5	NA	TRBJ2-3	TGTGCTAGTGGTTTGGTAATTAGCGGCACAGATACGCAGTATTTT	CASGLVISGTDTQYF
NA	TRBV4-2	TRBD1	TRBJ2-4	TGTGCCAGCAGCCAGGACGAGGGGACAGGGAGAAACATTCAGTACTTC	CASSQDEGTGRNIQYF
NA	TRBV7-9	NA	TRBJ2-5	TGTGCCAGCAGCTTAGTACTGTCCGGAGAGACCCAGTACTTC	CASSLVLSGETQYF
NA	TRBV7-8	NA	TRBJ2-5	TGTGCCAGCAGCTTAGTAACAGGGTCGGGAGGGACCCAGTACTTC	CASSLVTGSGGTQYF
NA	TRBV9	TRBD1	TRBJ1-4	TGTGCCAGCAGCGGAGGGACAGGCCCCGCAACTAATGAAAAACTGTTTTTT	CASSGGTGPATNEKLFF
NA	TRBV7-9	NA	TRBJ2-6	TGTGCCAGCAGCTTTGGGACACCTGGGGCCAACGTCCTGACTTTC	CASSFGTPGANVLTF
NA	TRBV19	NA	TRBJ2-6	TGTGCCAGTAGTATAGCGAGGCAGCCCAAATCTTCTGGGGCCAACGTCCTGACTTTC	CASSIARQPKSSGANVLTF
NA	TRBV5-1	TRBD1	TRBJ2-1	TGCGCCAGCAGCCCAGGTGGGACAGGGACCCCGGGGAATGAGCAGTTCTTC	CASSPGGTGTPGNEQFF
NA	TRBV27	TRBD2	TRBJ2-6	TGTGCCAGCAGTTTATTAGCCCTAGCGGGCTCTGGGGCCAACGTCCTGACTTTC	CASSLLALAGSGANVLTF
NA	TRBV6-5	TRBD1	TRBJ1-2	TGTGCCAGCAGGACAGGGCCTAACTATGGCTACACCTTC	CASRTGPNYGYTF